These 21 T cell receptor beta chains share one sample of origin, sequenced in a study of cytomegalovirus exposure and HLA in healthy donors. It was with 60 Vbeta and 13 Jbeta primers that the PCR ran. The table came from immunoSEQ multiplex PCR; TCRdb's copy has only in-frame clones and leaves some out. The sample table includes approximately 100,000 clones. The source material was PBMCs. All receptors come from a man between 50 and 59 years old in good health and CMV-seronegative.

The chain combines TRBV7-2 with TRBJ1-5, with D unclear. The V gene's germline CDR1 is SGHTA and CDR2 FQGNSA. Trimming took 6 bases from V and 2 from J, leaving 20 bases between them. The CDR3 runs to 17 residues. In DNA, the CDR3 is TGTGCCAGCAGTTCCCCCTCGACCCGGGGTGGCAATCAGCCCCAGCATTTT. Translation gives CASSSPSTRGGNQPQHF.

The chain has TRBV9 and TRBJ2-1; tentative D call: TRBD2 (5 bases). The V gene lost 0 bases and the J gene lost 10 bases, with 17 bases spanning the gap. CDR1 is SGDLS and CDR2 is YYNGEE in the germline V gene. The CDR3 has 15 amino acids. CDR3 region: CASSVAEWQAGEQFF. CDR3 sequence (DNA): TGTGCCAGCAGCGTAGCTGAGTGGCAGGCGGGCGAGCAGTTCTTC.

The gene calls are TRBV2 and TRBJ1-5; 8 positions agree with TRBD1. The CDR3 has 13 amino acids. Per germline, CDR1 SNHLY and CDR2 FYNNEI. Trimming cost V 6 bases and J 11 bases; bases outside gene matches: 9. The DNA for the CDR3 is TGTGCCAGCAGGGACAGGGAGCAATCAGCCCAGCATTTT. This encodes CASRDREQSAQHF.

V usage is TRBV19 and J usage is TRBJ1-2, with D possibly TRBD1 on 5 matching bases. This CDR3 region has 15 residues. Germline CDR1 and CDR2: LNHDA and SQIVND (reference sequence). V gave up 9 bases and J gave up 7 bases, with 24 bases separating them. CDR3 DNA sequence: TGTGCCAGAAATCCGGGGGACCGATCGTGTGGTGGCTACACCTTC. The encoded protein is CARNPGDRSCGGYTF.

The chain uses TRBV9 and TRBJ2-2, with 7 bases fitting TRBD1. CDR3 length equals 13 residues. Unmatched junction bases numbered 2, after V lost 3 bases and J lost 6 bases. CDR1 SGDLS and CDR2 YYNGEE come from the germline V gene. The CDR3 spells CASSGGGSGELFF. CDR3 nucleotide sequence: TGTGCCAGCAGCGGAGGGGGCTCCGGGGAGCTGTTTTTT.

The gene calls are TRBV5-1 and TRBJ2-5, with TRBD1 matching 8 bases. This CDR3 is 14 amino acids long. Germline V lookup: CDR1 SGHRS, CDR2 YFSETQ. The J segment lost 3 bases and the V segment lost 4 bases, leaving 5 bases of the junction unmatched. The CDR3 protein is CASSTSGGEETQYF. Written as DNA, the CDR3 is TGCGCCAGCAGCACCTCAGGGGGCGAAGAGACCCAGTACTTC.

This CDR3 reads CASRRQTGFYNEQFF. Written as DNA, the CDR3 is TGTGCCAGCAGGCGCCAGACAGGGTTTTACAATGAGCAGTTCTTC. The chain recombines TRBV6-5 with TRBJ2-1; TRBD1 matches at 7 bases. CDR1 is MNHEY and CDR2 is SVGAGI in the germline V gene. The CDR3 totals 15 residues. J lost 4 bases, V lost 6 bases, and 9 bases had no gene match.

The V and J genes are TRBV18 and TRBJ2-1; D is possibly TRBD2 (5 bases). CDR3 size: 13 residues. Germline V gene lookup returns CDR1 KGHSH and CDR2 LQKENI. Trimming took 3 bases from V and 12 from J, leaving 15 bases between them. The CDR3 reads CASSPVEEASQFF. The DNA of the CDR3 is TGTGCCAGCTCACCGGTGGAGGAGGCTTCGCAGTTCTTC.

The rearrangement joins TRBV6-5 to TRBJ2-1, with 8 bases that match TRBD1. Losses at the gene ends were 6 bases for V and 8 bases for J; bases not matched to a gene: 6. The CDR3 totals 13 residues. The germline CDR1 and CDR2 sequences are MNHEY and SVGAGI. CDR3 nucleotide sequence: TGTGCCAGCAGGAGGACAGGGAGGCATGAGCAGTTCTTC. Its protein product is CASRRTGRHEQFF.

The rearrangement links TRBV4-3 to TRBJ2-7; the D gene is possibly TRBD1 (5 bases). Germline-derived CDR1 and CDR2 are LGHNA and YSLEER. CDR3 size: 15 residues. Trimming stripped 1 base from V and 0 bases from J, with 10 bases between. CDR3 sequence: CASSQVDSSSYEQYF. In DNA form, the CDR3 reads TGCGCCAGCAGCCAAGTTGACAGTAGCTCCTACGAGCAGTACTTC.

The gene calls are TRBV6-1 and TRBJ2-2; weak D call: TRBD2 (5 bases). From germline, CDR1 is MNHNS and CDR2 SASEGT. This CDR3 spans 15 amino acids. The germline V and J ends were trimmed by 6 bases and 2 bases, with 13 bases remaining between them. CDR3 loop: CASRVVAGNTGELFF. The CDR3 nucleotides read TGTGCCAGCAGAGTGGTTGCGGGTAACACCGGGGAGCTGTTTTTT.

J is TRBJ1-2 and V is TRBV28, with D unresolved. CDR1 and CDR2 from the germline V gene are MDHEN and SYDVKM. With 4 bases removed from V and 7 bases from J, the gap between germline ends came to 19 bases. CDR3 size: 15 residues. CDR3 DNA: TGTGCCAGCAGTTCCCCCCCCACGGAGGTCGGTGGCTACACCTTC. It yields the protein CASSSPPTEVGGYTF.

The rearrangement uses TRBV19 and TRBJ1-1, with 8 bases identical to TRBD1. The CDR3 is made up of 17 amino acids. Losses at the gene ends were 3 bases for V and 3 bases for J; bases not matched to a gene: 12. Germline lookup yields CDR1 LNHDA and CDR2 SQIVND (reference sequence). DNA for the CDR3: TGTGCCAGTAGTATGCCGCAGGGGGCTTTGAGGGACACTGAAGCTTTCTTT. Protein: CASSMPQGALRDTEAFF.

This chain uses TRBV7-8 with TRBJ1-2; no reliable D call. The germline V gene encodes CDR1 SGHVS and CDR2 FQNEAQ. The CDR3 consists of 13 residues. With 2 bases removed from V and 5 bases from J, the gap between germline ends came to 9 bases. The CDR3 nucleotides are TGTGCCAGCAGCTTAACAACAGATTATGGCTACACCTTC. It specifies CASSLTTDYGYTF.

The chain joins TRBV19 to TRBJ2-5; D gene unclear. The CDR3 is 15 amino acids. Germline CDR1 reads LNHDA; CDR2 reads SQIVND (reference sequence). V was trimmed by 3 bases and J by 1 base, leaving 12 bases between them. This CDR3 reads CASSMSGSIQETQYF. The CDR3 DNA follows: TGTGCCAGTAGTATGTCAGGCTCCATCCAAGAGACCCAGTACTTC.

The chain has TRBV7-2 and TRBJ1-2; a possible D gene is TRBD1 (6 bases). Germline CDR1 and CDR2: SGHTA and FQGNSA. This CDR3 has 17 amino acids. Trimming took 5 bases from V and 2 from J, leaving 21 bases between them. CDR3 DNA sequence: TGTGCCAGCAGCCATAGGGGGGGCACCGTAACCAACTATGGCTACACCTTC. Translation gives CASSHRGGTVTNYGYTF.

The V gene is TRBV4-3, the J gene TRBJ1-4, with 12 bases identical to TRBD1. This CDR3 region has 18 residues. Germline-derived CDR1 and CDR2 are LGHNA and YSLEER. V was clipped by 0 bases and J by 8 bases; unmatched bases: 10. CDR3 in amino acids: CASSQDLVGGTGGEKLFF. CDR3 coding DNA: TGCGCCAGCAGCCAAGATCTGGTCGGAGGGACAGGGGGCGAAAAACTGTTTTTT.

The genes are TRBV4-3 and TRBJ1-2; the match to TRBD1 covers 7 bases. V was clipped by 1 base and J by 4 bases; unmatched bases: 3. The CDR3 totals 14 residues. Germline V gene lookup returns CDR1 LGHNA and CDR2 YSLEER. The CDR3 protein is CASSQAGGTYGYTF. The CDR3, as DNA: TGCGCCAGCAGCCAAGCAGGGGGTACCTATGGCTACACCTTC.

V is TRBV5-6 and J is TRBJ2-5; no clear D gene. The CDR3 runs 13 residues. In germline, CDR1 is SGHDT, CDR2 YYEEEE. The V end was cut by 2 bases, the J end by 2 bases, with 7 bases between. The CDR3 DNA reads TGTGCCAGCAGCTTTGGAGCGCAAGAGACCCAGTACTTC. This gives the protein CASSFGAQETQYF.

The rearrangement uses TRBV11-3 and TRBJ1-4; TRBD1 aligns across 9 bases. After removal of 5 bases from V and 1 base from J, the junction contained 5 bases not matched to a gene. Germline V gene data show CDR1 as SGHNT and CDR2 as YENEEA. The CDR3 totals 16 residues. The CDR3 region is CASSRGTGRTNEKLFF. The CDR3, as DNA: TGTGCCAGCAGCCGCGGGACAGGGAGAACTAATGAAAAACTGTTTTTT.

The genes are TRBV2 and TRBJ1-5, with 10 bases matching TRBD1. V was clipped by 6 bases and J by 4 bases; unmatched bases: 12. Germline V gene sequence: CDR1 SNHLY, CDR2 FYNNEI. This CDR3 has 17 residues. CDR3 protein: CASRGWDRGGQNQPQHF. CDR3 DNA: TGTGCCAGCAGGGGCTGGGACAGGGGTGGGCAAAATCAGCCCCAGCATTTT.